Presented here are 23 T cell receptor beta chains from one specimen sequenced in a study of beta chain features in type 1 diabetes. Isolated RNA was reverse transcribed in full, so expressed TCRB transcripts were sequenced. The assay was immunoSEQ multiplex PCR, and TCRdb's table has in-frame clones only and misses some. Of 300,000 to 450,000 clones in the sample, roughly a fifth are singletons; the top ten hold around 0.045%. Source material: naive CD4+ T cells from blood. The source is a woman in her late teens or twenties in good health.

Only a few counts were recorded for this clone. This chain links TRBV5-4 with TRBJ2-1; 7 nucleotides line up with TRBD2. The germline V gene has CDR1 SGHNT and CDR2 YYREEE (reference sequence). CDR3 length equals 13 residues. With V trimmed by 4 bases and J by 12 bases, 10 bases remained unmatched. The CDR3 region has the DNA TGTGCCAGCAGCAGGGAGGATGGCGGGAGGCAGTTCTTC. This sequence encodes CASSREDGGRQFF.

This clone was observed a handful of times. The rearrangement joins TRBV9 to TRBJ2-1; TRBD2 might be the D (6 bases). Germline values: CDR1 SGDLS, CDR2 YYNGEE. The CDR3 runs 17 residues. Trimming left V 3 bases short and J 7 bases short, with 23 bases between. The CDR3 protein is CASSGKTLGGSRNEQFF. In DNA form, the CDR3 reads TGTGCCAGCAGCGGAAAAACGTTGGGGGGAAGCAGGAATGAGCAGTTCTTC. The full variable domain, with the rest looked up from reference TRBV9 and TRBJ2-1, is DSGVTQTPKHLITATGQRVTLRCSPRSGDLSVYWYQQSLDQGLQFLIQYYNGEERAKGNILERFSAQQFPDLHSELNLSSLELGDSALYFCASSGKTLGGSRNEQFFGPGTRLTVL.

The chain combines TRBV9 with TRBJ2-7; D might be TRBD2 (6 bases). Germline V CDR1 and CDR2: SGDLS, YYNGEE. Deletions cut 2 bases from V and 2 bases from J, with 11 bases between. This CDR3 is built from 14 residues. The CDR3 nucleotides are TGTGCCAGCAGCGTGGAGGGACGGACCTACGAGCAGTACTTC. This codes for CASSVEGRTYEQYF.

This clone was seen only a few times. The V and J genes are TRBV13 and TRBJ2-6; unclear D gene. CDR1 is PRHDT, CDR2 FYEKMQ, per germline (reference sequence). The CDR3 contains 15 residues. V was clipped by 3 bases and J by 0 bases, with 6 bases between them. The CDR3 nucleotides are TGTGCCAGCAGCTTGTCTTACTCTGGGGCCAACGTCCTGACTTTC. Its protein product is CASSLSYSGANVLTF.

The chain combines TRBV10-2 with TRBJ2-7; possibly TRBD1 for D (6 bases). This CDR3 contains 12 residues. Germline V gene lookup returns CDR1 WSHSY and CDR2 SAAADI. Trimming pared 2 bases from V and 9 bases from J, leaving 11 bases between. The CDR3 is CASSELQGGQYF. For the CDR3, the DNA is TGCGCCAGCAGTGAGCTACAGGGTGGGCAGTACTTC.

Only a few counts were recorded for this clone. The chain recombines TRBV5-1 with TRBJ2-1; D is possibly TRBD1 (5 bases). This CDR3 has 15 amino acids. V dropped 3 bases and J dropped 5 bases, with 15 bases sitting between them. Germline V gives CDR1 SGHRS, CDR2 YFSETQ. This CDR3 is CASSSRVRKDNEQFF. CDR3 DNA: TGCGCCAGCAGCTCCAGGGTAAGGAAGGACAATGAGCAGTTCTTC. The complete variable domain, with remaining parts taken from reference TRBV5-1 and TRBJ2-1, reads KAGVTQTPRYLIKTRGQQVTLSCSPISGHRSVSWYQQTPGQGLQFLFEYFSETQRNKGNFPGRFSGRQFSNSRSEMNVSTLELGDSALYLCASSSRVRKDNEQFFGPGTRLTVL.

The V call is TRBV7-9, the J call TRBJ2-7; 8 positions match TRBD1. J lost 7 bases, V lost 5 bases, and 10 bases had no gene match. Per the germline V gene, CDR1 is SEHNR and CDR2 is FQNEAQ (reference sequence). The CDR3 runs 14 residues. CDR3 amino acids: CASSDVRTGREQYF. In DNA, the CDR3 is TGTGCCAGCAGCGACGTTAGGACAGGGAGAGAGCAGTACTTC.

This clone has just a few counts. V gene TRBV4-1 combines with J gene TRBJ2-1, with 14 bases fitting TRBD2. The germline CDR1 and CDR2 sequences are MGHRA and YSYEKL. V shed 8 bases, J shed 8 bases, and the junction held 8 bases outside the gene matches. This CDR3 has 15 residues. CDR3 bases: TGCGCCAGCCGGGGACTAGCGGGGGCCGGGTATGAGCAGTTCTTC. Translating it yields CASRGLAGAGYEQFF.

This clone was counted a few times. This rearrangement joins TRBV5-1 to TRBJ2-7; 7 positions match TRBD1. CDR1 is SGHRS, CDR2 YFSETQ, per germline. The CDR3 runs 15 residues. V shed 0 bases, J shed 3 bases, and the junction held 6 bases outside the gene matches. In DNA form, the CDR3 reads TGCGCCAGCAGCTTGGTACAGGGGCCAGACTACGAGCAGTACTTC. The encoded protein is CASSLVQGPDYEQYF.

The CDR3 loop is CSVVTGVKVGQYF. The CDR3 nucleotides read TGCAGCGTTGTGACAGGGGTTAAAGTGGGGCAGTACTTC. The V call is TRBV29-1, the J call TRBJ2-7, with TRBD1 matching over 8 bases. V was pared by 4 bases and J by 9 bases, with 11 bases of the junction left unmatched. This CDR3 is built from 13 residues. Germline-derived CDR1 and CDR2 are SQVTM and ANQGSEA.

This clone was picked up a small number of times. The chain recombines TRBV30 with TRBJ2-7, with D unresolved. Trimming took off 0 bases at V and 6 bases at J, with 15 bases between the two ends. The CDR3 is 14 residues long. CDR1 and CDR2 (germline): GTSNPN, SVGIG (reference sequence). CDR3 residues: CAWSVHLAAAEQYF. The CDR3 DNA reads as TGTGCCTGGAGTGTACACCTCGCGGCGGCCGAGCAGTACTTC. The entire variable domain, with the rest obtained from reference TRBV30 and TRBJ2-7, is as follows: SQTIHQWPATLVQPVGSPLSLECTVEGTSNPNLYWYRQAAGRGLQLLFYSVGIGQISSEVPQNLSASRPQDRQFILSSKKLLLSDSGFYLCAWSVHLAAAEQYFGPGTRLTVT.

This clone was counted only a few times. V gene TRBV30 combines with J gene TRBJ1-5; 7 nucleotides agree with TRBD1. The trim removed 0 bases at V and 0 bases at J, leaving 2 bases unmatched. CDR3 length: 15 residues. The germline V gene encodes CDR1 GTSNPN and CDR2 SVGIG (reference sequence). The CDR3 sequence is CAWSVGTASNQPQHF. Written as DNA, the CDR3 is TGTGCCTGGAGTGTGGGGACAGCTAGCAATCAGCCCCAGCATTTT.

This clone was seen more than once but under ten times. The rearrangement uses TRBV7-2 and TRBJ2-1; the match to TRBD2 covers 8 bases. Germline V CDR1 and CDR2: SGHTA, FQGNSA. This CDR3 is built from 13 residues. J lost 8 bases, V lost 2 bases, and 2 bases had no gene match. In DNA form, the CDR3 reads TGTGCCAGCAGCTTATCGCGGGAGGATGAGCAGTTCTTC. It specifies CASSLSREDEQFF.

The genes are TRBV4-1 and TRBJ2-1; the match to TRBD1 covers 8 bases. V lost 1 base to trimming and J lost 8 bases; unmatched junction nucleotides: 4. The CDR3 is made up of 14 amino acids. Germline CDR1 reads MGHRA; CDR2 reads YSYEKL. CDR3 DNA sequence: TGCGCCAGCAGCCAAGCGGACAGGGCCGATGAGCAGTTCTTC. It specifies CASSQADRADEQFF.

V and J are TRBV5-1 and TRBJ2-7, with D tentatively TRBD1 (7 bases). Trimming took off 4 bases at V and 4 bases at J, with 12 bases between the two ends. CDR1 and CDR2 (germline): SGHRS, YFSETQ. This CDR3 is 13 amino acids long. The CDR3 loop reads CASSAGQIYEQYF. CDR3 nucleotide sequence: TGCGCCAGCAGCGCGGGACAGATTTACGAGCAGTACTTC.

CDR3 loop: CASRKTGVVDNEQFF. In nucleotides, the CDR3 is TGTGCCAGCAGGAAGACCGGGGTGGTAGACAATGAGCAGTTCTTC. The chain links TRBV7-2 to TRBJ2-1; D possibly corresponds to TRBD2 (5 bases). Trimming took off 6 bases at V and 5 bases at J, with 17 bases between the two ends. The CDR3 runs to 15 residues. Per the germline V gene, CDR1 is SGHTA and CDR2 is FQGNSA.

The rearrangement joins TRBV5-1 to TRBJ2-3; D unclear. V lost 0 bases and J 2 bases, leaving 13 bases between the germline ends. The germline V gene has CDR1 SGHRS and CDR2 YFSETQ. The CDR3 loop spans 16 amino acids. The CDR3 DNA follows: TGCGCCAGCAGCTTGGGGTCTGCGATCTTCACAGATACGCAGTATTTT. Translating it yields CASSLGSAIFTDTQYF.

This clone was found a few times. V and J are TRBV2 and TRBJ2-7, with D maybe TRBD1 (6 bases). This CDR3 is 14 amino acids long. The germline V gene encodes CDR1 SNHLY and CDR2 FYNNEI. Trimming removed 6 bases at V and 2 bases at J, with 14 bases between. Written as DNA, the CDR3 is TGTGCCAGCAGCCCCGAGAGGACAGCCTACGAGCAGTACTTC. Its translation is CASSPERTAYEQYF.

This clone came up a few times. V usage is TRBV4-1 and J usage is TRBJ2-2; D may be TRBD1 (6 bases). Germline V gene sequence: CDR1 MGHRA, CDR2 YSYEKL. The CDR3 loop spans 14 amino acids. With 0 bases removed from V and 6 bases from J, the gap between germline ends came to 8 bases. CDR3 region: CASSQENRAGELFF. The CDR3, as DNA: TGCGCCAGCAGCCAAGAGAACAGGGCCGGGGAGCTGTTTTTT.

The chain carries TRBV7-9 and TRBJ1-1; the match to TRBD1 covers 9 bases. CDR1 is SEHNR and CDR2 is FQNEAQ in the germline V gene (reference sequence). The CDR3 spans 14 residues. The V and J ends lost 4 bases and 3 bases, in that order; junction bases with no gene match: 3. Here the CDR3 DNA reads TGTGCCAGCAGCTCACAGGGGGCCTACACTGAAGCTTTCTTT. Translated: CASSSQGAYTEAFF.

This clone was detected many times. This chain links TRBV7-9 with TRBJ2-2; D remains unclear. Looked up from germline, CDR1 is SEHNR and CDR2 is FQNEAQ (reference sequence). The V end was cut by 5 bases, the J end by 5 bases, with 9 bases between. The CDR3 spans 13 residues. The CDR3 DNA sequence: TGTGCCAGCAGCCCCCGGAGAACCGGGGAGCTGTTTTTT. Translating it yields CASSPRRTGELFF.

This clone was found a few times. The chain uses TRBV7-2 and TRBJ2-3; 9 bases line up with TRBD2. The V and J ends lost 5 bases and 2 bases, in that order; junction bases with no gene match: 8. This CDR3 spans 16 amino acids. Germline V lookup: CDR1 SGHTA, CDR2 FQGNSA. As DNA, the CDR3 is TGTGCCAGCAGCGTCCAAAGCGGGGGGTACACAGATACGCAGTATTTT. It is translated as CASSVQSGGYTDTQYF.

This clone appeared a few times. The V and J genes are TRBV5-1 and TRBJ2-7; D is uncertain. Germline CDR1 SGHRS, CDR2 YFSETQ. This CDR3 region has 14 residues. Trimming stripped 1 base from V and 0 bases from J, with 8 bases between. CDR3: CASSLYVSSYEQYF. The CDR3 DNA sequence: TGCGCCAGCAGCTTGTACGTGAGCTCCTACGAGCAGTACTTC.